This T cell receptor beta chain is drawn from a study of response to subunit inactivated influenza vaccine. Study-wide results and caveats: Seasonal influenza vaccination, on each occasion, was suggested by the authors to recruit few new T cells.

Via MiXCR, TCRdb re-called the RT-PCR reads, giving one row per CDR3 protein. The table lists approximately 250,000 distinct CDR3 sequences, about 12% of them singletons. About this clonotype: Antigen: not known.

The length of the CDR3 is 15 residues. CDR1 and CDR2 (germline): SGHTA, FQGNSA. J was trimmed by 4 bases and V by 3 bases; bases with no gene match: 5. This chain uses TRBV7-2 with TRBJ2-7, with TRBD2 matching 11 bases. The material sequenced was non-naive T cells sorted from PBMCs, taken 14 days before vaccination. This receptor was obtained from a man between 50 and 59 years old who received an inactivated influenza vaccine. Written as DNA, the CDR3 is TGTGCCAGCAGCTTCGTAGCGGGAGGGCCGTACGAGCAGTACTTC. Protein: CASSFVAGGPYEQYF.